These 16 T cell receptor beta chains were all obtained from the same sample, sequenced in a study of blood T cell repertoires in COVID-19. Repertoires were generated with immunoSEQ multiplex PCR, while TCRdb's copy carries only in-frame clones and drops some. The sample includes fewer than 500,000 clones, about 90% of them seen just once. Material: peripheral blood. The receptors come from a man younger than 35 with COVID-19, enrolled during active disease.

The CDR3 spells CASSKAGFGNTIYF. CDR3 coding DNA: TGTGCCAGCTCTAAAGCGGGTTTTGGAAACACCATATATTTT. The chain carries TRBV18 and TRBJ1-3; D not resolved. The germline V gene has CDR1 KGHSH and CDR2 LQKENI. Trimming removed 6 bases at V and 3 bases at J, with 12 bases between. The CDR3 is 14 amino acids.

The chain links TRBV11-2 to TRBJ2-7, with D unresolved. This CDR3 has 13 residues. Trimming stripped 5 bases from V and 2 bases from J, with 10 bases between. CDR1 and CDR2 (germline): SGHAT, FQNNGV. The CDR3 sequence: CASSPLLPYEQYF. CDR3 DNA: TGTGCCAGCAGCCCCCTCCTCCCCTACGAGCAGTACTTC.

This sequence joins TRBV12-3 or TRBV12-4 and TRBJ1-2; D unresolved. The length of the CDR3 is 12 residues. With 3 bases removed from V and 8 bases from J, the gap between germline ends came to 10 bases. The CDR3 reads CASSFYVRGYTF. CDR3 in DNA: TGTGCCAGCAGTTTTTACGTGCGAGGCTACACCTTC.

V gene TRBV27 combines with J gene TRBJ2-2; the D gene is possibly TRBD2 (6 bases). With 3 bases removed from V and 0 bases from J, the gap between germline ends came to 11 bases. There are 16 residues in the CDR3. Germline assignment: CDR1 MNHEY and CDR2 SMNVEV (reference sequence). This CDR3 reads CASSFRRGSNTGELFF. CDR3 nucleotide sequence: TGTGCCAGCAGTTTCCGTCGGGGGTCGAACACCGGGGAGCTGTTTTTT.

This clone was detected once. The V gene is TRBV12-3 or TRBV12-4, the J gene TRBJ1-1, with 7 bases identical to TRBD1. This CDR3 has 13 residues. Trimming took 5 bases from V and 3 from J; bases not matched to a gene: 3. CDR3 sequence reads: CASSPGGYTEAFF. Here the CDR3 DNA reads TGTGCCAGCAGTCCAGGGGGGTACACTGAAGCTTTCTTT.

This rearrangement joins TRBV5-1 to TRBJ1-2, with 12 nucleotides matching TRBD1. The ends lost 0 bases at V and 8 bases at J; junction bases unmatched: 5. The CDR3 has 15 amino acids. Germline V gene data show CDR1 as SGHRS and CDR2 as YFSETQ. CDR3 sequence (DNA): TGCGCCAGCAGCTTGGAGGGACAGGGGGCTGAGGGCTACACCTTC. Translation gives CASSLEGQGAEGYTF.

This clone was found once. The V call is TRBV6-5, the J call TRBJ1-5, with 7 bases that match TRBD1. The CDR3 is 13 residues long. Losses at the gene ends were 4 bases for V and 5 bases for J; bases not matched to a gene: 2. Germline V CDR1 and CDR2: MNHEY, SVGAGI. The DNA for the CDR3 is TGTGCCAGCAGTTTGGACAGGTATCAGCCCCAGCATTTT. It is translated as CASSLDRYQPQHF.

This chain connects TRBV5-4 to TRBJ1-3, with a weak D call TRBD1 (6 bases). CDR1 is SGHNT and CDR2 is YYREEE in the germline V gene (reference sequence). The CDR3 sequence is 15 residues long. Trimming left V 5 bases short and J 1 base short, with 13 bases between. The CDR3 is CASRIFGTSGNTIYF. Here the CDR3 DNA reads TGTGCCAGCAGGATATTCGGGACATCTGGAAACACCATATATTTT.

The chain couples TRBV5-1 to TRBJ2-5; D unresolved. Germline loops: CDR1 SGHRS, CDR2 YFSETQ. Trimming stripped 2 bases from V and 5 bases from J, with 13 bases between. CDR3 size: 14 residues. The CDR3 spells CASSFEYSTETQYF. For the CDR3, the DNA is TGCGCCAGCAGCTTTGAATATAGTACCGAGACCCAGTACTTC.

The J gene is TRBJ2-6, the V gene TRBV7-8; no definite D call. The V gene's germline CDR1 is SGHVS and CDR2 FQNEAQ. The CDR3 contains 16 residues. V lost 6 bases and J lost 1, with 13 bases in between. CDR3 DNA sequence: TGTGCCAGCAGGCCCTCGGAAGCGTCTGGGGCCAACGTCCTGACTTTC. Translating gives CASRPSEASGANVLTF. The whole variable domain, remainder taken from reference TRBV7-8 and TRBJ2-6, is GAGVSQSPRYKVAKRGQDVALRCDPISGHVSLFWYQQALGQGPEFLTYFQNEAQLDKSGLPSDRFFAERPEGSVSTLKIQRTQQEDSAVYLCASRPSEASGANVLTFGAGSRLTVL.

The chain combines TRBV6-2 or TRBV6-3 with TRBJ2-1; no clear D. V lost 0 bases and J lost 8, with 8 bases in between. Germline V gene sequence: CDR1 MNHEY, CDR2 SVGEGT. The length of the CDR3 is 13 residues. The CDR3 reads CASSYSRVYEQFF. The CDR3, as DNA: TGTGCCAGCAGTTACTCGAGAGTTTATGAGCAGTTCTTC.

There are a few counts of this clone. CDR3 nucleotides: TGTGCCAGCAGTTTGTCAGGGGGCAGCACCGGGGAGCTGTTTTTT. Encoded protein: CASSLSGGSTGELFF. The chain is built from TRBV27 and TRBJ2-2, with 8 bases fitting TRBD1. This CDR3 has 15 amino acids. V dropped 3 bases and J dropped 4; count of bases not matched to a gene: 4. Germline values: CDR1 MNHEY, CDR2 SMNVEV (reference sequence).

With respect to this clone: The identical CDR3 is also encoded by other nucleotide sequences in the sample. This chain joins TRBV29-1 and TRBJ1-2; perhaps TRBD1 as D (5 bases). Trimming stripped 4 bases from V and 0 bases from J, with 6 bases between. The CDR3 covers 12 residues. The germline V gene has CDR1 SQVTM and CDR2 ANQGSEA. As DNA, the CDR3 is TGCAGCGTTGGGGACTCTAACTATGGCTACACCTTC. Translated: CSVGDSNYGYTF.

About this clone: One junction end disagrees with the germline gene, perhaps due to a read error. The CDR3 region is CASSPGQGQGTQYF. As DNA, the CDR3 is TGTGCCAGCTCACCCGGACAGGGGCAAGGGACCCAGTACTTC. The chain uses TRBV18 and TRBJ2-5; TRBD1 agrees at 9 bases. Germline-derived CDR1 and CDR2 are KGHSH and LQKENI. The CDR3 has 14 residues.

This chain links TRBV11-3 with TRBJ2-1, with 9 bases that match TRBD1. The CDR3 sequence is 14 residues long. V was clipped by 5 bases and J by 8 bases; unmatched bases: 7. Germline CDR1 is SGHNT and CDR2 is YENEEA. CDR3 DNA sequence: TGTGCCAGCAGCCCACGGGACAGGGACCATGAGCAGTTCTTC. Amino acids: CASSPRDRDHEQFF. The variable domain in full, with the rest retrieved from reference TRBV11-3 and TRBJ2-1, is EAGVVQSPRYKIIEKKQPVAFWCNPISGHNTLYWYLQNLGQGPELLIRYENEEAVDDSQLPKDRFSAERLKGVDSTLKIQPAELGDSAVYLCASSPRDRDHEQFFGPGTRLTVL.

The CDR3, as DNA: TGTGCCAGCAGCCCTGGCAGGGGGTACACTGAAGCTTTCTTT. Amino acids: CASSPGRGYTEAFF. The V and J genes are TRBV11-3 and TRBJ1-1; 7 nucleotides line up with TRBD1. V lost 5 bases, J lost 3 bases, and 6 bases stayed unmatched. In germline, CDR1 is SGHNT, CDR2 YENEEA. The CDR3 loop spans 14 amino acids.